Reported below is one T cell receptor (beta chain). What it recognizes is unknown. The sample comes from a study of identical twins. Findings of the study overall: Diverse VJ usage suggested most zero-insertion clonotypes were not invariant T cells. Models underestimated TCR alpha sharing (out-of-frame) in monozygotic twins.

Each CDR3 protein gets one entry after TCRdb re-called the 5' RACE reads with MiXCR. The data show 550,000 to 700,000 distinct CDR3 sequences, around 21% seen once. With V trimmed by 6 bases and J by 5 bases, 5 bases remained unmatched. The CDR3 is 13 residues long. Germline CDR1 and CDR2: DFQATT and SNEGSKA (reference sequence). These sequences were also reported in another study, on T cells expressing NK-cell markers.

The receptor's source is a woman in her late teens or twenties in good health. Sequencing was performed on PBMCs. The chain joins TRBV20-1 to TRBJ2-1, with 9 bases fitting TRBD2. The CDR3 loop reads CSAWTSENNEQFF. For the CDR3, the DNA is TGCAGTGCGTGGACTAGCGAGAACAATGAGCAGTTCTTC.